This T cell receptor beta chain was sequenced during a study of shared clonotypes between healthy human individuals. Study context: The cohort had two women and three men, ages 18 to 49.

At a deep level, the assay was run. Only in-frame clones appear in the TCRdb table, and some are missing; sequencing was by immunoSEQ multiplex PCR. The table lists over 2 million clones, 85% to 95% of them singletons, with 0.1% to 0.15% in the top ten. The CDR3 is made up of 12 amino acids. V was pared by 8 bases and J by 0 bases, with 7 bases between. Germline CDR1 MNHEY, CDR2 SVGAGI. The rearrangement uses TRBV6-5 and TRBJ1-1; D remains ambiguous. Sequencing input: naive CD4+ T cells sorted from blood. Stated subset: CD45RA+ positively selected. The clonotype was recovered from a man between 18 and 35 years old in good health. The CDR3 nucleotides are TGTGCCAGCCATAGGGTGAACACTGAAGCTTTCTTT. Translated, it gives CASHRVNTEAFF.